This T cell receptor beta chain is from a study of blood T cell repertoires in COVID-19. Per the original data handling: Nucleated cell counts were estimated from reference gene primer amplification. TCRdb's table, derived via immunoSEQ multiplex PCR, lists solely in-frame clones and lacks some. From that table come the V and J calls and clone size; the DNA was used to work out D and trimming. This sample yields over 140,000 clones, of which roughly four fifths are seen a single time; approximately 3.9% belongs to the top ten. The CDR3 runs to 14 residues. Deletions cut 2 bases from V and 2 bases from J, with 10 bases between. Germline CDR1 and CDR2: SGHKS and YYEKEE (reference sequence).

The receptor's source is a woman between 55 and 75 years old with acute or convalescent COVID-19. Sequencing was done on a sample of peripheral blood. The V gene is TRBV5-5, the J gene TRBJ1-1; no firm D call. The CDR3 DNA reads TGTGCCAGCAGCTTTACAGTATTCAACACTGAAGCTTTCTTT. Its protein is CASSFTVFNTEAFF.